This TCR beta chain was sequenced in a study of T cell repertoires in cytomegalovirus infection. Study in general: Use of recently identified HLA-C-restricted and well-studied HLA-B-restricted CMV epitopes was part of the study.

In TCRdb, the reads were re-called with MiXCR into one record per CDR3 protein. The sample lists 650,000 to 850,000 distinct CDR3 sequences, around 29% occurring once. Worth noting for this clonotype: Its antigen is still unknown.

Trimming stripped 1 base from V and 1 base from J, with 7 bases between. CDR1 and CDR2 from the germline V gene are MNHEY and SVGEGT. There are 14 residues in the CDR3. V gene TRBV6-2 or TRBV6-3 combines with J gene TRBJ2-5, with D uncertain. The sequence was obtained from a human donor in good health (CMV status not recorded). Some clones in this sample may be carry-over from other donors' samples. Sequences were derived from cultured CD8+ T cells from PBMCs, sampled from culture after CMV antigen stimulation. CDR3 nucleotides: TGTGCCAGCAGTTACTGGGGAACCCAAGAGACCCAGTACTTC. Protein product: CASSYWGTQETQYF.